The 15 T cell receptor beta chains presented below share a single source sample, sequenced in a study of T cells in Graves' hyperthyroidism and ophthalmopathy. The CDR3 regions of TCR beta were amplified from RNA transcripts. In the first-round RT-PCR of the TCR CDR3, the HTBI primer set was used. TCRdb reanalysed the multiplex PCR reads using MiXCR and keeps one entry per CDR3 protein. The sample shows roughly 500,000 distinct CDR3 sequences, roughly 50% of them seen only once. The sample consisted of peripheral blood or thyroid tissue (not recorded which). Source of these receptors: an adult woman with Graves' disease, either hyperthyroidism or ophthalmopathy (not recorded which).

This clonotype came up many times. The genes are TRBV7-9 and TRBJ1-2; 10 bases line up with TRBD1. Unmatched junction bases numbered 9, after V lost 6 bases and J lost 8 bases. The CDR3 loop spans 14 amino acids. Per germline, CDR1 SEHNR and CDR2 FQNEAQ (reference sequence). The CDR3 spells CASRKGQGSRGYTF. The DNA of the CDR3 is TGTGCCAGCAGGAAGGGACAGGGGAGTAGGGGCTACACCTTC.

The chain combines TRBV10-3 with TRBJ2-7, with TRBD1 matching over 12 bases. The V segment lost 6 bases and the J segment 5 bases; nucleotides outside the gene matches: 5. Germline V gene data show CDR1 as ENHRY and CDR2 as SYGVKD. The CDR3 runs to 14 residues. CDR3 in DNA: TGTGCCATCAGCCGGGACAGGGGGCGCGACGAGCAGTACTTC. Protein: CAISRDRGRDEQYF.

Note on this clonotype: A junction end diverges from the germline sequence, so it may reflect a read error. The chain joins TRBV10-1 to TRBJ1-6, with D maybe TRBD1 (5 bases). CDR1 and CDR2 from the germline V gene are WNHNN and SYGVQD (reference sequence). The CDR3 extends over 14 amino acids. As DNA, the CDR3 is TGCACCAGCAGTGGGGGGACTGAAGATTCACCCCCCCACTTT. Its protein product is CTSSGGTEDSPPHF.

In its sample, this clonotype was seen many times. J is TRBJ1-6 and V is TRBV15, with D unclear. Germline V gene lookup returns CDR1 LNHNV and CDR2 YYDKDF (reference sequence). The length of the CDR3 is 14 residues. The germline V and J ends were trimmed by 5 bases and 9 bases, with 14 bases remaining between them. The CDR3 DNA reads TGTGCCACCAGCCTTGAGGTCGAAGGTTCACCCCTCCACTTT. Protein: CATSLEVEGSPLHF.

This clonotype was detected many times. Its ends do not fully match the called genes, so a read error is possible. The CDR3 coding sequence is TGTGCCAGCAGCTTACCGGGACAACTGAACACTGAAGCTTTCTTT. Residues: CASSLPGQLNTEAFF. This sequence joins TRBV10-2 and TRBJ1-1, with D perhaps matching TRBD1 (6 bases). CDR1 WSHSY and CDR2 SAAADI come from the germline V gene. The CDR3 has 15 residues.

The sample holds many counts of this clonotype. The CDR3 DNA sequence: TGTGCCAGCAGCACACCGGACGGAGATGGCTACACCTTC. It specifies CASSTPDGDGYTF. This rearrangement joins TRBV5-4 to TRBJ1-2; D is ambiguous. The CDR3 has 13 residues. The V and J ends lost 4 bases and 6 bases respectively, with 13 bases between them. Per the germline V gene, CDR1 is SGHNT and CDR2 is YYREEE (reference sequence).

The table lists this clonotype with many counts. The chain uses TRBV12-3 or TRBV12-4 and TRBJ2-5; 14 positions match TRBD2. V lost 8 bases to trimming and J lost 4 bases; unmatched junction nucleotides: 6. The length of the CDR3 is 15 residues. CDR3 nucleotide sequence: TGTGCCAGCGGGACTAGCGGGAGATTCGGAGAGACCCAGTACTTC. Translation gives CASGTSGRFGETQYF.

V is TRBV4-1 and J is TRBJ1-6; D ambiguous. V lost 0 bases to trimming and J lost 12 bases, with 12 bases between them. This CDR3 region has 14 residues. Germline values: CDR1 MGHRA, CDR2 YSYEKL. CDR3 nucleotide sequence: TGCGCCAGCAGCCAAGAGAGGGCCATCCGACCCCTCCACTTT. Its protein product is CASSQERAIRPLHF.

This clonotype was seen repeatedly, ten times or more. The chain combines TRBV27 with TRBJ1-5; no clear D gene. The CDR3 sequence is 14 residues long. V shed 6 bases and J shed 11 bases, with 20 bases lying between them. The germline gives CDR1 MNHEY, CDR2 SMNVEV (reference sequence). The CDR3 here is CASRRSLHEYAQHF. The CDR3 DNA reads as TGTGCCAGCAGGCGGTCCCTCCACGAGTACGCCCAGCATTTT.

The chain uses TRBV14 and TRBJ2-2, with D possibly being TRBD2 (5 bases). This CDR3 region has 16 residues. The V end was cut by 7 bases, the J end by 1 base, with 16 bases between. Germline lookup yields CDR1 SGHDN and CDR2 FVKESK. Here the CDR3 reads CASTTTDGGNTGELFF. As DNA, the CDR3 is TGTGCCAGCACCACTACGGACGGAGGGAACACCGGGGAGCTGTTTTTT.

This clonotype was recorded many times. The chain uses TRBV29-1 and TRBJ1-3; D gene uncertain. The CDR3 has 14 residues. The germline V and J ends were trimmed by 4 bases and 0 bases, with 10 bases remaining between them. Germline assignment: CDR1 SQVTM and CDR2 ANQGSEA. The CDR3: CSVVPGNSGNTIYF. DNA of the CDR3: TGCAGCGTTGTACCGGGGAACTCTGGAAACACCATATATTTT.

This clonotype has a count of ten or more. The CDR3 protein is CAWSVTEETQYF. The CDR3 coding sequence is TGTGCCTGGAGTGTAACCGAAGAGACCCAGTACTTC. The chain has TRBV30 and TRBJ2-5, with D uncertain. Germline V CDR1 and CDR2: GTSNPN, SVGIG (reference sequence). The V end was cut by 0 bases, the J end by 3 bases, with 5 bases between. This CDR3 spans 12 amino acids.

This chain uses TRBV7-8 with TRBJ2-5, with a possible D match to TRBD2 (5 bases). The CDR3 runs to 14 residues. Germline V gene data show CDR1 as SGHVS and CDR2 as FQNEAQ. V shed 3 bases and J shed 5 bases, with 13 bases lying between them. In DNA, the CDR3 is TGTGCCAGCAGCTTCGCGGGCGGTTGGGAGACCCAGTACTTC. Protein: CASSFAGGWETQYF.

This clonotype was counted many times. The rearrangement links TRBV9 to TRBJ2-7; D call uncertain. Trimming stripped 1 base from V and 7 bases from J, with 12 bases between. The CDR3 spans 13 residues. CDR1 is SGDLS and CDR2 is YYNGEE in the germline V gene. CDR3 residues: CASSVSPSEEQYF. The CDR3 region has the DNA TGTGCCAGCAGCGTATCCCCCTCGGAGGAGCAGTACTTC. Variable domain in full (rest from reference TRBV9 and TRBJ2-7): DSGVTQTPKHLITATGQRVTLRCSPRSGDLSVYWYQQSLDQGLQFLIQYYNGEERAKGNILERFSAQQFPDLHSELNLSSLELGDSALYFCASSVSPSEEQYFGPGTRLTVT.

This clonotype turned up a few times. The chain has TRBV10-3 and TRBJ1-4; D gene unclear. The germline CDR1 and CDR2 sequences are ENHRY and SYGVKD. Between the trimmed V and J ends, which lost 10 bases and 3 bases, there was a span of 12 bases. CDR3 length equals 13 residues. The CDR3 region is CATQRAANEKLFF. The CDR3 nucleotides are TGTGCCACTCAGAGGGCGGCTAATGAAAAACTGTTTTTT.